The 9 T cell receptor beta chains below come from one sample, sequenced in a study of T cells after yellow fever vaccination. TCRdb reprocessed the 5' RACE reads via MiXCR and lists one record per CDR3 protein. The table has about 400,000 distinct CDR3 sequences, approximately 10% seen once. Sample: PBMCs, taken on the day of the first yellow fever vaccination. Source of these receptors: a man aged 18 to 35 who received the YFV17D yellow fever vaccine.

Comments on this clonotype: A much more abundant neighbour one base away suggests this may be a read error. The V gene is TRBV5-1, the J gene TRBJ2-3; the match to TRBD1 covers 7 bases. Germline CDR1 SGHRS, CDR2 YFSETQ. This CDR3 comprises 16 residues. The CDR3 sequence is CASSLARVGGTVTQYF. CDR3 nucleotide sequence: TGCGCCAGCAGCTTGGCCCGGGTAGGGGGCACAGTTACGCAGTATTTT. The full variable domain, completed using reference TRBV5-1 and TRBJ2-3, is KAGVTQTPRYLIKTRGQQVTLSCSPISGHRSVSWYQQTPGQGLQFLFEYFSETQRNKGNFPGRFSGRQFSNSRSEMNVSTLELGDSALYLCASSLARVGGTVTQYFGPGTRLTVL.

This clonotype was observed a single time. In DNA form, the CDR3 reads TGTGCCAGCAGCCCCCGACTAGCGACAGAGACCCAGTACTTC. This gives the protein CASSPRLATETQYF. The chain joins TRBV11-2 to TRBJ2-5; 8 nucleotides agree with TRBD2. The CDR3 runs to 14 residues. CDR1 SGHAT and CDR2 FQNNGV come from the germline V gene. After removal of 5 bases from V and 4 bases from J, the junction contained 6 bases not matched to a gene.

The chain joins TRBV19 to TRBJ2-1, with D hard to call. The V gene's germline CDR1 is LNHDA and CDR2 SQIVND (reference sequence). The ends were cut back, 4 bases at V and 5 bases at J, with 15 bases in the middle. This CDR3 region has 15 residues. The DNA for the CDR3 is TGTGCCAGTAGTACTGGACCGGGTTACGACAATGAGCAGTTCTTC. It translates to CASSTGPGYDNEQFF.

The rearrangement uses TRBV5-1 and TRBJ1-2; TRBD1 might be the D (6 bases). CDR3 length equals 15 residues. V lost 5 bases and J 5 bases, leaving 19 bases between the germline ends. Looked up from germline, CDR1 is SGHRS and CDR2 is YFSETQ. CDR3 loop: CASSSGQLGEYGYTF. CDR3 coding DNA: TGCGCCAGCAGTTCCGGACAGCTGGGGGAATATGGCTACACCTTC.

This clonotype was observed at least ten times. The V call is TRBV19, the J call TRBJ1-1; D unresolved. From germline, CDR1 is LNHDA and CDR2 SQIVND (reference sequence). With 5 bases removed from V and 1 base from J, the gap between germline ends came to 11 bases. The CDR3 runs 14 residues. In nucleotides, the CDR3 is TGTGCCAGTAGTCAACCAGTCTCGAACACTGAAGCTTTCTTT. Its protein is CASSQPVSNTEAFF.

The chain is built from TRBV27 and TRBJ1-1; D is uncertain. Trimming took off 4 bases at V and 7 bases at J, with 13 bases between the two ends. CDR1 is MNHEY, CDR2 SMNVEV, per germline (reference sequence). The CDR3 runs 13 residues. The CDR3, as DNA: TGTGCCAGCAGTTGGCATTCCACGGGTGAAGCTTTCTTT. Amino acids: CASSWHSTGEAFF.

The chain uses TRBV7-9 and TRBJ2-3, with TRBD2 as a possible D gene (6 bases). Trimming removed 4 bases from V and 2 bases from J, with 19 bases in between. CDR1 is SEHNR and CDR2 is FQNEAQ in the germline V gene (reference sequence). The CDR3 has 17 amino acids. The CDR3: CASSSKGWRGTTDTQYF. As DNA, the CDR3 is TGTGCCAGCAGCTCCAAGGGCTGGCGGGGTACCACAGATACGCAGTATTTT.

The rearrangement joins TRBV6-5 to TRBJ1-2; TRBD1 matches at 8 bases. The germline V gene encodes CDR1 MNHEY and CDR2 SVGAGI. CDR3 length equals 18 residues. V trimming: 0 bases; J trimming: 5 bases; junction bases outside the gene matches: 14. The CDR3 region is CASSYSLESGGAGYGYTF. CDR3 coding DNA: TGTGCCAGCAGTTACTCCCTTGAATCAGGGGGCGCAGGGTATGGCTACACCTTC.

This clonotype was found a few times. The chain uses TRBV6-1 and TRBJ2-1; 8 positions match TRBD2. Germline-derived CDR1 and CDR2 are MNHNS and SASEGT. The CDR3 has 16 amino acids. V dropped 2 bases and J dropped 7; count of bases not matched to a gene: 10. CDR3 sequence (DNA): TGTGCCAGCAGTGAAATGGCGGGGGGCGTATCTAATGAGCAGTTCTTC. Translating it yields CASSEMAGGVSNEQFF.